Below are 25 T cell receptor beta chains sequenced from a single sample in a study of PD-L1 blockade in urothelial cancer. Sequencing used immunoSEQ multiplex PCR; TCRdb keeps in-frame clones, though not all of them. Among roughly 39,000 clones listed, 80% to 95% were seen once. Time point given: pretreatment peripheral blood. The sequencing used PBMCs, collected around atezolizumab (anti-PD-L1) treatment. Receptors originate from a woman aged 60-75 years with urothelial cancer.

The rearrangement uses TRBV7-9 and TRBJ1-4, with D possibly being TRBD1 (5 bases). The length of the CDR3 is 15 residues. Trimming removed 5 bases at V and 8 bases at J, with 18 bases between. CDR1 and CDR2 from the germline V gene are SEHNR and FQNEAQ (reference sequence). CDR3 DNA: TGTGCCAGCAGCGACCCGACGGGTCGGGGGGAAAAACTGTTTTTT. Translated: CASSDPTGRGEKLFF.

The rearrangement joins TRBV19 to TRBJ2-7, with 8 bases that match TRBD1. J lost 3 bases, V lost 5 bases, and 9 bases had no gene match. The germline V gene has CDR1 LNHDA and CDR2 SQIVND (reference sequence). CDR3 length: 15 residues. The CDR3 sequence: CASSSGQGWLYEQYF. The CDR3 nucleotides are TGTGCCAGTAGTTCAGGACAGGGTTGGCTCTACGAGCAGTACTTC. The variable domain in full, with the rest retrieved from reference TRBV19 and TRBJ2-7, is DGGITQSPKYLFRKEGQNVTLSCEQNLNHDAMYWYRQDPGQGLRLIYYSQIVNDFQKGDIAEGYSVSREKKESFPLTVTSAQKNPTAFYLCASSSGQGWLYEQYFGPGTRLTVT.

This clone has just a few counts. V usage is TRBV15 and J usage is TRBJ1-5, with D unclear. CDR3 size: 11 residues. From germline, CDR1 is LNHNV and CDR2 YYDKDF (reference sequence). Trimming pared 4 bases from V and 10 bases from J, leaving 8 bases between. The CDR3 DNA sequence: TGTGCCACCAGCACCGCAGGCCCCCAGCATTTT. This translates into CATSTAGPQHF.

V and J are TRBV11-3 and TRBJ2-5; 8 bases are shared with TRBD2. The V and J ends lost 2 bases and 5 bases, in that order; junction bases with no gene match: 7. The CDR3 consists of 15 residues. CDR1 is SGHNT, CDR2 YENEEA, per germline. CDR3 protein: CASSLKREPRETQYF. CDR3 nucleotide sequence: TGTGCCAGCAGCTTAAAGCGGGAGCCCCGGGAGACCCAGTACTTC.

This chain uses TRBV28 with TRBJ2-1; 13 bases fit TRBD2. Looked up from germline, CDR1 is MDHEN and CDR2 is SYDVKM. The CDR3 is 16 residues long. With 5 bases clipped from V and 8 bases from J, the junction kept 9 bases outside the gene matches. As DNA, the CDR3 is TGTGCCAGCAGTATGCGGACTAGCGGGAGTCCAGATGAGCAGTTCTTC. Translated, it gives CASSMRTSGSPDEQFF.

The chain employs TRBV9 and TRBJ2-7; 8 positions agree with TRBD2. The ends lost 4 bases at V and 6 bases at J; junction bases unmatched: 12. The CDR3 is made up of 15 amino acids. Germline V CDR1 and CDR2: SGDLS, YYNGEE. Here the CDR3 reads CASSPGGREGSEQYF. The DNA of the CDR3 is TGTGCCAGCAGCCCCGGGGGACGGGAGGGCAGCGAGCAGTACTTC.

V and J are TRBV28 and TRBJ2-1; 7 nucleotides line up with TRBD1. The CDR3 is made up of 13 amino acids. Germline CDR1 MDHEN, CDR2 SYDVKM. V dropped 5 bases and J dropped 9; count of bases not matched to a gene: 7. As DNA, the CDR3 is TGTGCCAGCAGTGAGGGACAGCCCCCTGAGCAGTTCTTC. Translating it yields CASSEGQPPEQFF.

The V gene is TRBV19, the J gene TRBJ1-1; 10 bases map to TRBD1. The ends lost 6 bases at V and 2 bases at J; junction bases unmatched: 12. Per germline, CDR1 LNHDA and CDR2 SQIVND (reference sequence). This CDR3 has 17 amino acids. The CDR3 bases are TGTGCCAGTAGCGACCAGACAGGGGGCAAGGGAAACACTGAAGCTTTCTTT. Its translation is CASSDQTGGKGNTEAFF.

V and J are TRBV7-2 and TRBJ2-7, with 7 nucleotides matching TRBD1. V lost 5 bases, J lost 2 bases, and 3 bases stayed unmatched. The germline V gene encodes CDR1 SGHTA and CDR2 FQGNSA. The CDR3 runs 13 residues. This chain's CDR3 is CASSRQGAYEQYF. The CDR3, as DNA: TGTGCCAGCAGCCGACAGGGAGCCTACGAGCAGTACTTC.

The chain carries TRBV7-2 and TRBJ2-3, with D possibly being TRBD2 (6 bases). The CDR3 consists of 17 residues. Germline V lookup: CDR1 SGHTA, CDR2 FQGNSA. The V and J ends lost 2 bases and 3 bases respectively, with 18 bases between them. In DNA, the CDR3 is TGTGCCAGCAGCTTATTCGTCGGGAGAAGGCGAACAGATACGCAGTATTTT. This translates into CASSLFVGRRRTDTQYF.

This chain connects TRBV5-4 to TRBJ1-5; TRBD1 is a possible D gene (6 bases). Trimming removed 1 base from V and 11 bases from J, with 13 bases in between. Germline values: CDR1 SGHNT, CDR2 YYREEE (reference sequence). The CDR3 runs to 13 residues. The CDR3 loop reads CASSLPGTSTQHF. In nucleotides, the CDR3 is TGTGCCAGCAGCTTGCCCGGGACATCTACCCAGCATTTT.

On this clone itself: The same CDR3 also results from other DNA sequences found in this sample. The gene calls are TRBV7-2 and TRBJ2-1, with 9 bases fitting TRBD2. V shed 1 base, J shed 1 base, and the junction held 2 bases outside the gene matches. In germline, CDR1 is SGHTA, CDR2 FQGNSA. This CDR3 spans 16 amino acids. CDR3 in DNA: TGTGCCAGCAGCTTAGGCCTAGCGGGATCCTACAATGAGCAGTTCTTC. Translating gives CASSLGLAGSYNEQFF.

In DNA, the CDR3 is TGTGCCGGCCGGGGACAGTTTAGCACAGATACGCAGTATTTT. This codes for CAGRGQFSTDTQYF. The chain carries TRBV2 and TRBJ2-3, with TRBD1 identical over 7 bases. The germline V gene has CDR1 SNHLY and CDR2 FYNNEI. This CDR3 is 14 amino acids long. Trimming took 11 bases from V and 0 from J; bases not matched to a gene: 8.

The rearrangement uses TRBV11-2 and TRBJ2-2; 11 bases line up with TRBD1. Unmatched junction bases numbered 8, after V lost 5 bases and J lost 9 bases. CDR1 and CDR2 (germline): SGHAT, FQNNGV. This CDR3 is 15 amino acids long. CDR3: CASSKAGQGAWELFF. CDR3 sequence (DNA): TGTGCCAGCAGCAAAGCCGGACAGGGGGCCTGGGAGCTGTTTTTT.

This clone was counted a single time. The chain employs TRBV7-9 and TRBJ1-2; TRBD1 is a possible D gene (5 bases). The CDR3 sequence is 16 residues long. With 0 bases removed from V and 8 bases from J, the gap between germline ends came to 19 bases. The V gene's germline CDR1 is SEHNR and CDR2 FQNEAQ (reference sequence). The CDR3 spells CASSLAPSGPGGGYTF. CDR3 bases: TGTGCCAGCAGCTTAGCTCCGTCAGGGCCTGGGGGGGGCTACACCTTC.

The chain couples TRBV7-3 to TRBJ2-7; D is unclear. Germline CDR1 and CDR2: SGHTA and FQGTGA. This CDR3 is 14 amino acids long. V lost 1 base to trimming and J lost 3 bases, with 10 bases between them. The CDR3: CASSLSGQVYEQYF. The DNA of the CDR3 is TGTGCCAGCAGCTTAAGTGGGCAGGTCTACGAGCAGTACTTC.

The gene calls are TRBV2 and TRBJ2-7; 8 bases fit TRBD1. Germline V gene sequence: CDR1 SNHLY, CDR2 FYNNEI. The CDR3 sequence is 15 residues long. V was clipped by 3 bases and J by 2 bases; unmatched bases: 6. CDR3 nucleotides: TGTGCCAGCAGTGACAGGGGGCGCAGGACCTACGAGCAGTACTTC. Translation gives CASSDRGRRTYEQYF.

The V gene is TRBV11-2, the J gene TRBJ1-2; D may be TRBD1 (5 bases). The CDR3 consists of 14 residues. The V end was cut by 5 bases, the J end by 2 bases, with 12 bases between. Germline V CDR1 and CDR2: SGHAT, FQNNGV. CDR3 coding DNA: TGTGCCAGCAGCAGCAGGGTGCTCAACTATGGCTACACCTTC. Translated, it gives CASSSRVLNYGYTF. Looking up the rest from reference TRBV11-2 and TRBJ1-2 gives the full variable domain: EAGVAQSPRYKIIEKRQSVAFWCNPISGHATLYWYQQILGQGPKLLIQFQNNGVVDDSQLPKDRFSAERLKGVDSTLKIQPAKLEDSAVYLCASSSRVLNYGYTFGSGTRLTVV.

This chain's CDR3 is CASSFPTGTNYGYTF. The CDR3 coding sequence is TGTGCCAGCAGTTTCCCGACAGGTACTAACTATGGCTACACCTTC. The chain employs TRBV28 and TRBJ1-2, with a weak D call TRBD1 (6 bases). The V end lost 3 bases, the J end lost 0 bases, and 11 bases lay between the germline ends. The V gene's germline CDR1 is MDHEN and CDR2 SYDVKM. The CDR3 totals 15 residues.

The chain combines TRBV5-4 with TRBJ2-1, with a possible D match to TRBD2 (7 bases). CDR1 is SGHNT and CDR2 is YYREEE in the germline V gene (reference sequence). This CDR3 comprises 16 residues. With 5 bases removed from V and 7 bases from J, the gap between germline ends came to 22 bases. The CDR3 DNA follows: TGTGCCAGCAGTTCGTCGTGGGGGCGGGAGTGGAATGAGCAGTTCTTC. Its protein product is CASSSSWGREWNEQFF.

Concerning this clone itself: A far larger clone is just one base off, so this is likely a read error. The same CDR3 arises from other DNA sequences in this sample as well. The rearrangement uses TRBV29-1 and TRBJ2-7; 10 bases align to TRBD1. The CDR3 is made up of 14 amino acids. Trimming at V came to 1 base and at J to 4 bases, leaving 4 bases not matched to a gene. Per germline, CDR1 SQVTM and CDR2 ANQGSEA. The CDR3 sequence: CSVEVGDRGYEQYF. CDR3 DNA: TGCAGCGTTGAAGTGGGGGACAGGGGATACGAGCAGTACTTC.

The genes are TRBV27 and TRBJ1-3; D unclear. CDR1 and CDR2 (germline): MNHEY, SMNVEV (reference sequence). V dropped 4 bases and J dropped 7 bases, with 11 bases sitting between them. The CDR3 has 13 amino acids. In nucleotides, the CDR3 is TGTGCCAGCAGTTCCTGGACGGGGAACACCATATATTTT. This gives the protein CASSSWTGNTIYF.

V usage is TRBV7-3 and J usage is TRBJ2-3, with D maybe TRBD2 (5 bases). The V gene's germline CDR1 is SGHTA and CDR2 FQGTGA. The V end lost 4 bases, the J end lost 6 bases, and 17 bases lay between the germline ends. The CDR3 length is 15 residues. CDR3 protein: CASSYQSGTRDTQYF. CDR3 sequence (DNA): TGTGCCAGCAGCTACCAGTCGGGAACGCGGGATACGCAGTATTTT.

CDR3 sequence reads: CASSFYGRGTGELFF. The CDR3 DNA reads as TGTGCCAGCAGTTTTTACGGTCGGGGCACCGGGGAGCTGTTTTTT. The chain links TRBV28 to TRBJ2-2, with D perhaps matching TRBD2 (5 bases). The CDR3 is 15 amino acids. CDR1 is MDHEN, CDR2 SYDVKM, per germline. With 3 bases removed from V and 4 bases from J, the gap between germline ends came to 12 bases.

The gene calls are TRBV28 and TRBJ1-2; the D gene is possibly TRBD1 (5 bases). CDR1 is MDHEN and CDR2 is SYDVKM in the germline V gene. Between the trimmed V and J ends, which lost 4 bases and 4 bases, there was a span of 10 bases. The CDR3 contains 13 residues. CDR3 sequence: CASSSTAFYGYTF. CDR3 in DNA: TGTGCCAGCAGTTCGACAGCCTTCTATGGCTACACCTTC.